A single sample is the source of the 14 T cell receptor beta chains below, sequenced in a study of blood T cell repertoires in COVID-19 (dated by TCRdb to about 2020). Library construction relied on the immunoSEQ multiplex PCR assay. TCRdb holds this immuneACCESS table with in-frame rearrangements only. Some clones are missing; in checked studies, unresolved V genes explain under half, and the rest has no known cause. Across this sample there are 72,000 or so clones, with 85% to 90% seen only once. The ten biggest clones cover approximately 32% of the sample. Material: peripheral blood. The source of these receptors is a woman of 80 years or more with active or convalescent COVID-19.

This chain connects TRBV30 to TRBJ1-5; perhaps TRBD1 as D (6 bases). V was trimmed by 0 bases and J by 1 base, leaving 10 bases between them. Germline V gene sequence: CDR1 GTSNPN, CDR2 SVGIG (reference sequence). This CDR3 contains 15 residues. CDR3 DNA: TGTGCCTGGAGTGTACAGGGCTCCAGCAATCAGCCCCAGCATTTT. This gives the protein CAWSVQGSSNQPQHF.

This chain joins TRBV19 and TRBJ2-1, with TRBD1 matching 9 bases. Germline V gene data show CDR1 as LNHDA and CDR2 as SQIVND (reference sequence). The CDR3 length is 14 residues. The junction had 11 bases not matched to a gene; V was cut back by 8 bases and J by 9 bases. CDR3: CASAVTGGEVEQFF. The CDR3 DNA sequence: TGTGCCAGTGCGGTAACAGGGGGCGAAGTTGAGCAGTTCTTC.

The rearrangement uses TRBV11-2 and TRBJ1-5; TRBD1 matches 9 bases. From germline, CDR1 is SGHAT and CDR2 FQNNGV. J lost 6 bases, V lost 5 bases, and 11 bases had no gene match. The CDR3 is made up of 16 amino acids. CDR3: CASSPGWDREGQPQHF. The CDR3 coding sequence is TGTGCCAGCAGCCCCGGGTGGGACAGGGAGGGTCAGCCCCAGCATTTT.

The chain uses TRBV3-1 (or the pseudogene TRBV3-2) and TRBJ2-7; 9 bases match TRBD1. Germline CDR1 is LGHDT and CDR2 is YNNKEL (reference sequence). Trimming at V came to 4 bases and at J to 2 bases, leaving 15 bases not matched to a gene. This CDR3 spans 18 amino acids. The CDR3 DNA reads TGTGCCAGCAGCCCCTCCGGGACAGGGATTGGGGTCCCCTACGAGCAGTACTTC. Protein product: CASSPSGTGIGVPYEQYF.

CDR3 amino acids: CATSDSPGLTGTEKLFF. Here the CDR3 DNA reads TGTGCCACCAGTGATTCCCCCGGCCTGACGGGAACTGAAAAACTGTTTTTT. The chain carries TRBV24-1 and TRBJ1-4; D remains unclear. From germline, CDR1 is KGHDR and CDR2 SFDVKD. Trimming removed 2 bases from V and 7 bases from J, with 19 bases in between. The CDR3 totals 17 residues.

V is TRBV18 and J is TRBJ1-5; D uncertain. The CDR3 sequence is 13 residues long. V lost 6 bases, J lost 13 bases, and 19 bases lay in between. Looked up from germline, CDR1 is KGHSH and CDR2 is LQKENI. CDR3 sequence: CASSLGGEGPQHF. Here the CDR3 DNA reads TGTGCCAGCTCTCTCGGAGGAGAGGGCCCTCAGCATTTT.

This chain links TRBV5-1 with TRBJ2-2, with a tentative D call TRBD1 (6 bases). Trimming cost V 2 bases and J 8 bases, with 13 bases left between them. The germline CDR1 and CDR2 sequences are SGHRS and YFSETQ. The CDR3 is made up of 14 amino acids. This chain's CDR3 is CASSLNRAVGELFF. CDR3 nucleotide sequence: TGCGCCAGCAGCTTAAACAGGGCCGTGGGGGAGCTGTTTTTT.

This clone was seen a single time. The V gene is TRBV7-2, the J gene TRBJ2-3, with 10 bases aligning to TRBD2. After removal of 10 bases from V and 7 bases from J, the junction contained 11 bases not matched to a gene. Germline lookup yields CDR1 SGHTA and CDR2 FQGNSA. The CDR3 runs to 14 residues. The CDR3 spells CATSAGGPLNTQYF. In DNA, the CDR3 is TGTGCCACCTCAGCGGGGGGGCCGTTGAATACGCAGTATTTT.

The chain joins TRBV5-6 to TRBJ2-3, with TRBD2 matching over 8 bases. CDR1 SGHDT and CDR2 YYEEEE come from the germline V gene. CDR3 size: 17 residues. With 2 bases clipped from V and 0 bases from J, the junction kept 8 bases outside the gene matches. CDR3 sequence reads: CASSFGMAGGSTDTQYF. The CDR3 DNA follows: TGTGCCAGCAGCTTCGGAATGGCGGGGGGTAGCACAGATACGCAGTATTTT.

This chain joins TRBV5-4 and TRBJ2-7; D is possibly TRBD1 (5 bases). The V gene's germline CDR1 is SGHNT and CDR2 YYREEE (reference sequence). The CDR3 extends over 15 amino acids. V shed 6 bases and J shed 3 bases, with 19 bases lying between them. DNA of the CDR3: TGTGCCAGCACCGTCACCACAAGGGGCGTCTACGAGCAGTACTTC. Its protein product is CASTVTTRGVYEQYF.

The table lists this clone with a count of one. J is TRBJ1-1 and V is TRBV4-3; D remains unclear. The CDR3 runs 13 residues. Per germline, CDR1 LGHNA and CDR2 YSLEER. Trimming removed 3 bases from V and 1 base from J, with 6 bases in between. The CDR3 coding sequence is TGCGCCAGCAGCCAGAGCCCGAACACTGAAGCTTTCTTT. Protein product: CASSQSPNTEAFF.

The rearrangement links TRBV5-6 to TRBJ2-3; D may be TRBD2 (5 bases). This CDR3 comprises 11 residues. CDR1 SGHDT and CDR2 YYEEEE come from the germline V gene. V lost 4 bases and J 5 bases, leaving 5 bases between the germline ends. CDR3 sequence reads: CASSGRDTQYF. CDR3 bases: TGTGCCAGCAGCGGGAGAGATACGCAGTATTTT.

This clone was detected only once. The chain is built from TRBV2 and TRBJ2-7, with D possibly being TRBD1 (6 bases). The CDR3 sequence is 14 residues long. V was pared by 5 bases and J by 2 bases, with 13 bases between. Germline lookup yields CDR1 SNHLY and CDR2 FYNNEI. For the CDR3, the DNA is TGTGCCAGCAGTCCAACCGGGACAACCTACGAGCAGTACTTC. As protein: CASSPTGTTYEQYF.

The CDR3 DNA reads as TGCGCCAGCAGCCCAGGGGTCTCAACAGATACGCAGTATTTT. Amino acid sequence: CASSPGVSTDTQYF. V and J are TRBV5-1 and TRBJ2-3; a weak D match, TRBD1 (6 bases). This CDR3 has 14 amino acids. The V and J ends lost 4 bases and 3 bases respectively, with 12 bases between them. Germline V gene lookup returns CDR1 SGHRS and CDR2 YFSETQ.